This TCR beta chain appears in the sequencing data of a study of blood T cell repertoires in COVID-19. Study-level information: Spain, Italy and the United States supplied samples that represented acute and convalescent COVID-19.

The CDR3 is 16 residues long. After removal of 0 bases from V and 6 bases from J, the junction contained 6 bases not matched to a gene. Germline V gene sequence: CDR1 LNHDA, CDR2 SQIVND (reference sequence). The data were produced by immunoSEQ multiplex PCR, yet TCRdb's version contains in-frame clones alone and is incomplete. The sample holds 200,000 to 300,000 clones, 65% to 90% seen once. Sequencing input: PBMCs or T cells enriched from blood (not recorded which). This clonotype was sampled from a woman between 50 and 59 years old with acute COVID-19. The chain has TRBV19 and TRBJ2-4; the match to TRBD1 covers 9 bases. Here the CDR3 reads CASSIDHGQGRNIQYF. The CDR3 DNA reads TGTGCCAGTAGTATAGATCATGGACAGGGGAGAAACATTCAGTACTTC.